The 10 T cell receptor beta chains below come from one sample, sequenced in a study of identical twins. One entry per CDR3 protein results from TCRdb running MiXCR on the 5' RACE reads. The table lists fewer than 350,000 distinct CDR3 sequences, about 8% of them singletons. The data also belong to a second study, concerning yellow fever vaccine responses in identical twins.

The sample was memory (CD45RO+) T cells sorted from blood. These receptors were obtained from a woman aged 18-30 years in good health.

Only a few counts were recorded for this clonotype. The CDR3 DNA reads TGTGCCAGCAGTGACACCGCAGGGGCAGATACGCAGTATTTT. Residues: CASSDTAGADTQYF. The chain employs TRBV6-4 and TRBJ2-3; D is perhaps TRBD1 (6 bases). V was clipped by 2 bases and J by 4 bases, with 10 bases between them. The CDR3 sequence is 14 residues long. CDR1 and CDR2 (germline): MRHNA, SNTAGT.

Regarding this clonotype: The junction does not match germline at one end; this may be a read error. The chain employs TRBV3-1 and TRBJ2-2, with 8 nucleotides matching TRBD1. The CDR3 length is 13 residues. In germline, CDR1 is LGHDT, CDR2 YNNKEL (reference sequence). Here the CDR3 reads CASGTGDTGVLFF. The CDR3 DNA reads as TGTGCCAGCGGGACAGGAGACACCGGGGTGCTGTTTTTT.

This clonotype appeared a few times. V usage is TRBV7-7 and J usage is TRBJ2-2; tentatively, D is TRBD1 (5 bases). CDR1 and CDR2 (germline): SSHAT, FNYEAQ (reference sequence). V gave up 5 bases and J gave up 0 bases, with 13 bases separating them. CDR3 size: 16 residues. The CDR3 loop is CASSPRQNANTGELFF. The CDR3 DNA follows: TGTGCCAGCAGCCCCAGACAGAACGCGAACACCGGGGAGCTGTTTTTT.

V and J are TRBV7-9 and TRBJ2-7; 14 bases are a match to TRBD2. The CDR3 is 15 amino acids. Germline-derived CDR1 and CDR2 are SEHNR and FQNEAQ (reference sequence). J lost 6 bases, V lost 3 bases, and 4 bases had no gene match. The CDR3 nucleotides read TGTGCCAGCAGCTTCGGGGGACTAGCGGGAGCCGAGCAGTACTTC. Translation gives CASSFGGLAGAEQYF.

This clonotype was picked up a small number of times. The V call is TRBV27, the J call TRBJ1-6; TRBD1 is a possible D gene (6 bases). CDR1 is MNHEY, CDR2 SMNVEV, per germline (reference sequence). The CDR3 contains 14 residues. The ends were cut back, 5 bases at V and 10 bases at J, with 15 bases in the middle. DNA for the CDR3: TGTGCCAGCAGTCCGACAGGACTAGCGTCACCCCTCCACTTT. This translates into CASSPTGLASPLHF.

The V and J genes are TRBV19 and TRBJ1-4; perhaps TRBD1 as D (5 bases). The germline CDR1 and CDR2 sequences are LNHDA and SQIVND (reference sequence). The CDR3 length is 16 residues. Trimming pared 4 bases from V and 3 bases from J, leaving 15 bases between. The CDR3 region has the DNA TGTGCCAGTAGTACTGAGGGGACCGCACCTAATGAAAAACTGTTTTTT. Residues: CASSTEGTAPNEKLFF.

This clonotype was recorded a few times. The chain has TRBV28 and TRBJ2-2; no reliable D call. Germline V CDR1 and CDR2: MDHEN, SYDVKM. This CDR3 has 15 amino acids. Trimming took 3 bases from V and 5 from J, leaving 13 bases between them. The CDR3 coding sequence is TGTGCCAGCAGTTTGAGACTGGCGTTGACCGGGGAGCTGTTTTTT. Translating it yields CASSLRLALTGELFF.

This clonotype has a handful of counts. The chain recombines TRBV9 with TRBJ1-2, with D possibly TRBD1 on 5 matching bases. The CDR3 loop spans 15 amino acids. Deletions cut 4 bases from V and 8 bases from J, with 21 bases between. Per the germline V gene, CDR1 is SGDLS and CDR2 is YYNGEE. CDR3 bases: TGTGCCAGCAGCACCCGAGGGACGCTGGACCACGGCTACACCTTC. Protein: CASSTRGTLDHGYTF.

The J gene is TRBJ2-2, the V gene TRBV6-1; D gene ambiguous. Germline CDR1 reads MNHNS; CDR2 reads SASEGT. Trimming cost V 0 bases and J 1 base, with 6 bases left between them. The CDR3 loop spans 15 amino acids. CDR3 amino acids: CASSEAPRNTGELFF. CDR3 sequence (DNA): TGTGCCAGCAGTGAAGCGCCGAGGAACACCGGGGAGCTGTTTTTT.

This clonotype has a handful of counts. The chain carries TRBV6-1 and TRBJ2-7; 8 bases align to TRBD1. The CDR3 spans 15 residues. V lost 6 bases, J lost 0 bases, and 7 bases stayed unmatched. The germline CDR1 and CDR2 sequences are MNHNS and SASEGT. CDR3 bases: TGTGCCAGCAGGCAGGGGGCGGATCGCTCCTACGAGCAGTACTTC. Amino acids: CASRQGADRSYEQYF.